The clone carrying this T cell receptor (beta chain) turned up a few times. Its cognate antigen is unknown. The sample comes from a study of CD8 T cells in ankylosing spondylitis. The study's findings and limits: The study looked at matched synovial fluid samples from ankylosing spondylitis patients. Disease-linked clones were reported to be significantly enriched there. Seven to nine highly homologous variants formed a TCR beta motif that appeared characteristic of ankylosing spondylitis blood. Before this, some motif variants had been reported in reactive arthritis synovial fluid and blood.

Making use of molecular barcodes, quantitative 5'-RACE generated TCR beta libraries. Each CDR3 protein gets one entry after TCRdb re-called the 5' RACE reads with MiXCR. This table holds almost 400,000 distinct CDR3 sequences, 20% to 25% found once. V shed 6 bases and J 7 bases; nucleotides not matched to a gene: 7. This CDR3 has 13 residues. Germline loops: CDR1 SGHTA, CDR2 FQGNSA. Specimen: blood, either unsorted or a sorted T cell fraction (not recorded which). J is TRBJ1-1 and V is TRBV7-2, with TRBD1 matching over 8 bases. This receptor was identified in a male donor with ankylosing spondylitis. The CDR3 DNA follows: TGTGCCAGCAGGGCAGGGGGCTTAGGTGAAGCTTTCTTT. Residues: CASRAGGLGEAFF.